One sample yielded the 26 T cell receptor beta chains listed below, sequenced in a study of T cells after yellow fever vaccination. TCRdb processed the 5' RACE reads anew with MiXCR; each CDR3 protein has one entry. The repertoire includes under 250,000 distinct CDR3 sequences, roughly 3% of them detected once, and about 3.3% sits in the top ten. The sequencing used CD4+ T cells sorted from PBMCs, collected 10 days after the yellow fever booster vaccination. All receptors come from a man aged 18 to 29 who received the YFV17D yellow fever vaccine.

The chain employs TRBV5-1 and TRBJ1-1; D is uncertain. Trimming stripped 0 bases from V and 1 base from J, with 7 bases between. The CDR3 has 14 residues. Per the germline V gene, CDR1 is SGHRS and CDR2 is YFSETQ. In DNA, the CDR3 is TGCGCCAGCAGCTTGGCGGCAGCGAACACTGAAGCTTTCTTT. Protein product: CASSLAAANTEAFF.

This clonotype came up many times. V is TRBV27 and J is TRBJ2-7, with TRBD1 matching over 9 bases. The CDR3 sequence is 16 residues long. Germline CDR1 MNHEY, CDR2 SMNVEV (reference sequence). After removal of 6 bases from V and 3 bases from J, the junction contained 12 bases not matched to a gene. The chain's CDR3 is CASRSARQGVIYEQYF. CDR3 bases: TGTGCCAGCAGATCGGCGAGACAGGGGGTAATCTACGAGCAGTACTTC.

This clonotype has ten or more counts. V usage is TRBV5-1 and J usage is TRBJ2-6; D gene uncertain. The CDR3 spans 15 residues. The V gene's germline CDR1 is SGHRS and CDR2 YFSETQ. Between the trimmed V and J ends, which lost 2 bases and 4 bases, there was a span of 10 bases. CDR3 in DNA: TGCGCCAGCAGCTTTCGCCCGGACGGGGCCAACGTCCTGACTTTC. It translates to CASSFRPDGANVLTF.

This clonotype was recorded many times. The chain links TRBV12-3 or TRBV12-4 to TRBJ1-1; no firm D call. The CDR3 runs 14 residues. The germline V and J ends were trimmed by 6 bases and 0 bases, with 11 bases remaining between them. In DNA, the CDR3 is TGTGCCAGCAGCATAAGCGAGATGAACACTGAAGCTTTCTTT. It codes for CASSISEMNTEAFF.

This clonotype has at least ten counts. The V call is TRBV12-3 or TRBV12-4, the J call TRBJ2-1, with TRBD2 matching over 7 bases. Germline trimming cut 1 base from V and 5 bases from J; bases unmatched to any gene: 2. The length of the CDR3 is 14 residues. The CDR3 nucleotides are TGTGCCAGCAGTTTAGGGGGGGGAAACAATGAGCAGTTCTTC. Its protein product is CASSLGGGNNEQFF.

This clonotype has a count of ten or more. V is TRBV5-1 and J is TRBJ2-5, with TRBD1 identical over 10 bases. Unmatched junction bases numbered 8, after V lost 7 bases and J lost 5 bases. The CDR3 contains 14 residues. From germline, CDR1 is SGHRS and CDR2 YFSETQ. CDR3 sequence: CASGTTGGGETQYF. CDR3 coding DNA: TGCGCCAGCGGGACGACAGGGGGCGGCGAGACCCAGTACTTC.

This clonotype was counted a few times. The chain recombines TRBV15 with TRBJ1-5, with D possibly being TRBD1 (6 bases). Germline-derived CDR1 and CDR2 are LNHNV and YYDKDF (reference sequence). This CDR3 region has 14 residues. Trimming took 3 bases from V and 7 from J, leaving 13 bases between them. CDR3 protein: CATSREPGEQPQHF. The CDR3 DNA is TGTGCCACCAGCAGGGAACCAGGGGAACAGCCCCAGCATTTT.

This clonotype came up many times. V is TRBV4-3 and J is TRBJ2-3; D gene uncertain. The germline V gene encodes CDR1 LGHNA and CDR2 YSLEER. Trimming stripped 1 base from V and 5 bases from J, with 7 bases between. The CDR3 sequence is 13 residues long. CDR3 DNA: TGCGCCAGCAGCCAAGTACTGGGAGATACGCAGTATTTT. The encoded protein is CASSQVLGDTQYF.

A word on this clonotype: One base away lies a much larger clone, so this may be a sequencing read error. The rearrangement links TRBV3-1 to TRBJ2-3; either TRBD1 or TRBD2 may fit D (6 bases each). CDR3 length: 13 amino acids. V lost 5 bases and J lost 4, with 10 bases in between. CDR1 and CDR2 from the germline V gene are LGHDT and YNNKEL (reference sequence). CDR3 nucleotides: TGTGCCAGCAGCAAGGGGGGCCCAGATACGCAGTATTTT. This encodes CASSKGGPDTQYF.

Only a few counts were recorded for this clonotype. V and J are TRBV12-3 or TRBV12-4 and TRBJ1-2; D is perhaps TRBD1 (5 bases). The CDR3 is made up of 13 amino acids. Trimming pared 1 base from V and 6 bases from J, leaving 9 bases between. CDR3 in amino acids: CASSLDPGNGYTF. The CDR3 DNA sequence: TGTGCCAGCAGTTTAGATCCAGGGAATGGCTACACCTTC.

This chain connects TRBV5-5 to TRBJ1-5, with unresolved D. CDR1 and CDR2 from the germline V gene are SGHKS and YYEKEE (reference sequence). Trimming pared 4 bases from V and 1 base from J, leaving 15 bases between. This CDR3 contains 16 residues. Written as DNA, the CDR3 is TGTGCCAGCAGCATCGGTCCTACAGTCAGCAATCAGCCCCAGCATTTT. It encodes CASSIGPTVSNQPQHF.

This clonotype has at least ten counts. The V gene is TRBV7-9, the J gene TRBJ2-3; 9 bases line up with TRBD1. Germline CDR1 SEHNR, CDR2 FQNEAQ (reference sequence). This CDR3 spans 13 amino acids. Unmatched junction bases numbered 5, after V lost 3 bases and J lost 10 bases. Here the CDR3 reads CASSLWWDRAQYF. The CDR3, as DNA: TGTGCCAGCAGCTTGTGGTGGGACAGGGCGCAGTATTTT.

This clonotype has just a few counts. This chain joins TRBV12-3 or TRBV12-4 and TRBJ1-6; 9 bases line up with TRBD1. J lost 1 base, V lost 6 bases, and 10 bases had no gene match. This CDR3 has 18 residues. The CDR3 DNA reads as TGTGCCAGCAGACCCGGGACAGGGCTTGTGTCCTATAATTCACCCCTCCACTTT. This sequence encodes CASRPGTGLVSYNSPLHF.

This clonotype was seen only a few times. The gene calls are TRBV20-1 and TRBJ2-7, with 9 bases identical to TRBD1. CDR1 DFQATT and CDR2 SNEGSKA come from the germline V gene (reference sequence). Trimming took 6 bases from V and 0 from J; bases not matched to a gene: 6. The CDR3 covers 14 residues. The CDR3 sequence is CSATGTGSSYEQYV. The CDR3 DNA follows: TGCAGTGCGACCGGGACAGGGAGCTCCTACGAGCAGTACGTC.

In this sample, this clonotype turned up a few times. CDR3 sequence (DNA): TGTGCCAGCAGTCCCGACAGGCTAAATCAGTTCTTC. Translating it yields CASSPDRLNQFF. The J gene is TRBJ2-1, the V gene TRBV12-3 or TRBV12-4; TRBD1 is a possible D gene (6 bases). V was clipped by 5 bases and J by 13 bases, with 15 bases between them. The CDR3 is 12 residues long.

The chain couples TRBV5-1 to TRBJ2-3; TRBD1 aligns across 7 bases. Looked up from germline, CDR1 is SGHRS and CDR2 is YFSETQ. The CDR3 is 15 amino acids. Trimming at V came to 2 bases and at J to 4 bases, leaving 7 bases not matched to a gene. CDR3 residues: CASSFTGETADTQYF. CDR3 nucleotide sequence: TGCGCCAGCAGCTTTACAGGGGAGACGGCAGATACGCAGTATTTT.

This clonotype was seen repeatedly, ten times or more. This chain joins TRBV2 and TRBJ2-3; D gene unclear. The CDR3 spans 13 residues. Germline values: CDR1 SNHLY, CDR2 FYNNEI. The V end was cut by 1 base, the J end by 3 bases, with 5 bases between. CDR3 amino acids: CASSEGGTDTQYF. CDR3 coding DNA: TGTGCCAGCAGTGAAGGGGGAACAGATACGCAGTATTTT.

This clonotype was seen more than once but under ten times. The rearrangement uses TRBV19 and TRBJ1-5; TRBD1 aligns across 10 bases. Germline trimming cut 4 bases from V and 8 bases from J; bases unmatched to any gene: 11. The CDR3 runs to 16 residues. Germline CDR1 and CDR2: LNHDA and SQIVND (reference sequence). CDR3 in DNA: TGTGCCAGTAGTACCCCGACAGGGGGCCGGTGGGAGCCCCAGCATTTT. Amino acid sequence: CASSTPTGGRWEPQHF.

The V call is TRBV7-2, the J call TRBJ2-7; D may match TRBD1 or TRBD2 (5 bases each). The CDR3 covers 12 residues. CDR1 is SGHTA, CDR2 FQGNSA, per germline. V lost 6 bases and J 3 bases, leaving 9 bases between the germline ends. The DNA for the CDR3 is TGTGCCAGCAGAGCGGACAACTACGAGCAGTACGTC. Its translation: CASRADNYEQYV.

The chain employs TRBV14 and TRBJ1-1; the D gene is possibly TRBD1 (5 bases). The ends were cut back, 9 bases at V and 11 bases at J, with 22 bases in the middle. CDR1 and CDR2 (germline): SGHDN, FVKESK. The CDR3 has 13 amino acids. Here the CDR3 DNA reads TGTGCCAGTTCGTTTGAGGGGCGCGGTGGTGCTTTCTTT. It yields the protein CASSFEGRGGAFF.

This clonotype was counted between two and nine times. V usage is TRBV19 and J usage is TRBJ2-1, with TRBD2 identical over 8 bases. This CDR3 comprises 15 residues. Germline CDR1 and CDR2: LNHDA and SQIVND (reference sequence). V was clipped by 5 bases and J by 0 bases; unmatched bases: 3. DNA of the CDR3: TGTGCCAGTAGTGGGCTAGCGGGCTCCTACAATGAGCAGTTCTTC. Translating gives CASSGLAGSYNEQFF.

This clonotype has at least ten counts. The chain joins TRBV10-3 to TRBJ1-5; D is possibly TRBD1 (6 bases). Germline V gene lookup returns CDR1 ENHRY and CDR2 SYGVKD. The CDR3 is 14 residues long. V lost 2 bases and J lost 2, with 7 bases in between. The CDR3 sequence is CAISEAGGNQPQHF. For the CDR3, the DNA is TGTGCCATCAGTGAGGCAGGGGGCAATCAGCCCCAGCATTTT.

This clonotype has ten or more counts. The V gene is TRBV5-5, the J gene TRBJ2-7, with D perhaps matching TRBD2 (5 bases). CDR1 is SGHKS and CDR2 is YYEKEE in the germline V gene (reference sequence). V lost 4 bases and J lost 2, with 16 bases in between. This CDR3 has 15 residues. The CDR3 nucleotides are TGTGCCAGCAGCATGATTACGTCCGGGACCTACGAGCAGTACTTC. It specifies CASSMITSGTYEQYF.

This clonotype came up many times. The CDR3 DNA reads as TGTGCCACCAGTTCCGGACTAGCGAGAATAGGCATTCAGTACTTC. Protein sequence: CATSSGLARIGIQYF. The chain combines TRBV15 with TRBJ2-4; 9 bases align to TRBD2. V shed 6 bases and J 9 bases; nucleotides not matched to a gene: 12. The CDR3 is made up of 15 amino acids. Looked up from germline, CDR1 is LNHNV and CDR2 is YYDKDF (reference sequence).

This clonotype was seen many times. This chain connects TRBV7-9 to TRBJ1-6; D is unresolved. CDR1 is SEHNR, CDR2 FQNEAQ, per germline (reference sequence). Between the trimmed V and J ends, which lost 6 bases and 8 bases, there was a span of 11 bases. The CDR3 contains 13 residues. Here the CDR3 reads CASSRRVDSPLHF. CDR3 nucleotide sequence: TGTGCCAGCAGTCGGCGGGTTGATTCACCCCTCCACTTT.

This clonotype was detected a few times. The V call is TRBV7-3, the J call TRBJ2-2; no definite D call. Per germline, CDR1 SGHTA and CDR2 FQGTGA. The CDR3 has 16 amino acids. The V end was cut by 0 bases, the J end by 7 bases, with 15 bases between. Here the CDR3 DNA reads TGTGCCAGCAGCTTAACGACCAGACCCCGCGACGGGGAGCTGTTTTTT. It codes for CASSLTTRPRDGELFF.